Detailed here is one T cell receptor beta chain. Its antigen is not identified. Sequenced by immunoSEQ multiplex PCR; TCRdb stores in-frame clones only, minus some. The profile shows 20,000 to 25,000 clones, 94% of them singletons. Regulatory T cells were sorted as CD4+CD25hiCD127low/negative. CDR1 and CDR2 from the germline V gene are MDHEN and SYDVKM. The CDR3 has 16 amino acids. J was trimmed by 2 bases and V by 5 bases; bases with no gene match: 9. These data are taken from a study of B cell selection in AIRE deficiency. Study observations and caveats: Shared Treg sequences had shorter CDR3s, biased toward rearrangements with few non-templated insertions. Around 33% of healthy-donor shared Treg TCRbeta sequences appeared in patient Tconv cells.

This rearrangement joins TRBV28 to TRBJ1-5; the match to TRBD1 covers 7 bases. The sequencing sample was made of Tregs sorted from PBMCs. The clonotype was recovered from a human donor with AIRE deficiency. CDR3 DNA: TGTGCCAGCAGTCCGGGGACAGCCGGCGGCAATCAGCCCCAGCATTTT. Translating it yields CASSPGTAGGNQPQHF.